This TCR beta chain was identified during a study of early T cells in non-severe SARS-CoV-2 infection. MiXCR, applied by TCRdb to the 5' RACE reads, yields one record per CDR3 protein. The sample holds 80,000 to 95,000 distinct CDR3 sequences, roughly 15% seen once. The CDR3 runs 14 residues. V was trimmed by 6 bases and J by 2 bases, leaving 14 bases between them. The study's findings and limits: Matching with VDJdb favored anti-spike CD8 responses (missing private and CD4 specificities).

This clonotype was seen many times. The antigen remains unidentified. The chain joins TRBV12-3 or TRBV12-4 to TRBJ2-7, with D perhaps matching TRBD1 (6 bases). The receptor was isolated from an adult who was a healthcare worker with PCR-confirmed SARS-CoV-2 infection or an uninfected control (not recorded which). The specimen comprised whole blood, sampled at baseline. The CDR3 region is CASSSQGLAYEQYF. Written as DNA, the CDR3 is TGTGCCAGCAGCTCACAGGGATTGGCCTACGAGCAGTACTTC.